A single count supports the clone carrying this T cell receptor beta chain. A quantity of roughly 0.5 to 1 ug RNA underwent reverse transcription using random hexamers. In TCRdb, the immunoSEQ multiplex PCR reads were re-called with MiXCR into one record per CDR3 protein. The sample holds roughly 190,000 distinct CDR3 sequences, approximately 95% seen once. V lost 0 bases and J 3 bases, leaving 5 bases between the germline ends. CDR3 size: 13 residues. The germline CDR1 and CDR2 sequences are LNHNV and YYDKDF (reference sequence). The sample comes from a study of CD8 T cells in Susac syndrome. The TCR was taken from a human donor with Susac syndrome. V and J are TRBV15 and TRBJ1-1, with D possibly being TRBD1 (5 bases). Source material: CD8+ T cells from PBMCs. The CDR3 DNA sequence: TGTGCCACCAGCAGAGAAGGGGACACTGAAGCTTTCTTT. This encodes CATSREGDTEAFF.